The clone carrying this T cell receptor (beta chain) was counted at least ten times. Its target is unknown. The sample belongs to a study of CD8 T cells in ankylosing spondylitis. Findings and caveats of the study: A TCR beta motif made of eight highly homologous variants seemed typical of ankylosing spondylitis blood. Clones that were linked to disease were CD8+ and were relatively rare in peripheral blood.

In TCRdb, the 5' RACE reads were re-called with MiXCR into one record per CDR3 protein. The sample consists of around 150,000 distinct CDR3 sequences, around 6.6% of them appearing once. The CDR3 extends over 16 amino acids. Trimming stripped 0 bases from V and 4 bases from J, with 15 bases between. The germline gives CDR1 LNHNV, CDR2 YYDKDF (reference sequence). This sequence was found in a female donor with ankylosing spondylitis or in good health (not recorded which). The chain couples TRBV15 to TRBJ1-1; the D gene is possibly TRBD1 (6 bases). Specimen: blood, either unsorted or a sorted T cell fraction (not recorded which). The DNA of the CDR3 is TGTGCCACCAGCAGAGATGTGGGGGCGCGGGGCACTGAAGCTTTCTTT. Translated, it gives CATSRDVGARGTEAFF.